This passage covers 5 T cell receptor beta chains from one sample sequenced in a study of blood T cell repertoires in COVID-19. TCRdb's table, derived via immunoSEQ multiplex PCR, lists solely in-frame clones and lacks some. Altogether 150,000 or so clones are present, approximately 86% being singletons, with the ten largest covering 4%. The sequenced sample consisted of PBMCs or T cells enriched from blood (not recorded which). These receptor sequences come from a woman between 40 and 50 years old who had been exposed to COVID-19.

The chain joins TRBV18 to TRBJ2-3, with a possible D match to TRBD2 (6 bases). Germline CDR1 and CDR2: KGHSH and LQKENI. Trimming removed 3 bases at V and 2 bases at J, with 12 bases between. This CDR3 comprises 15 residues. This CDR3 reads CASSPITSPTDTQYF. For the CDR3, the DNA is TGTGCCAGCTCACCCATTACTAGCCCCACAGATACGCAGTATTTT.

The chain uses TRBV2 and TRBJ2-3; perhaps TRBD2 as D (5 bases). V was trimmed by 9 bases and J by 0 bases, leaving 16 bases between them. This CDR3 comprises 15 residues. Per germline, CDR1 SNHLY and CDR2 FYNNEI. In DNA form, the CDR3 reads TGTGCCAGTGAGATGTTAGCGCCAAGCACAGATACGCAGTATTTT. Translated: CASEMLAPSTDTQYF.

This chain connects TRBV28 to TRBJ2-3; unclear D gene. With 4 bases removed from V and 6 bases from J, the gap between germline ends came to 8 bases. Germline V gives CDR1 MDHEN, CDR2 SYDVKM. CDR3 length: 12 amino acids. The CDR3 reads CASSSRADTQYF. CDR3 in DNA: TGTGCCAGCAGTTCCCGAGCTGATACGCAGTATTTT.

The chain couples TRBV29-1 to TRBJ2-5; 13 bases agree with TRBD2. The V and J ends lost 7 bases and 5 bases, in that order; junction bases with no gene match: 4. CDR3 length: 13 residues. Germline V gene lookup returns CDR1 SQVTM and CDR2 ANQGSEA. The CDR3 spells CSGGLAGWETQYF. In DNA form, the CDR3 reads TGCAGCGGGGGACTAGCGGGATGGGAGACCCAGTACTTC.

This clone came up once. The chain has TRBV28 and TRBJ1-1, with unresolved D. CDR1 and CDR2 (germline): MDHEN, SYDVKM. Between the trimmed V and J ends, which lost 3 bases and 0 bases, there was a span of 8 bases. The CDR3 is made up of 14 amino acids. As DNA, the CDR3 is TGTGCCAGCAGTTTTGGGCTACTGAACACTGAAGCTTTCTTT. This encodes CASSFGLLNTEAFF.